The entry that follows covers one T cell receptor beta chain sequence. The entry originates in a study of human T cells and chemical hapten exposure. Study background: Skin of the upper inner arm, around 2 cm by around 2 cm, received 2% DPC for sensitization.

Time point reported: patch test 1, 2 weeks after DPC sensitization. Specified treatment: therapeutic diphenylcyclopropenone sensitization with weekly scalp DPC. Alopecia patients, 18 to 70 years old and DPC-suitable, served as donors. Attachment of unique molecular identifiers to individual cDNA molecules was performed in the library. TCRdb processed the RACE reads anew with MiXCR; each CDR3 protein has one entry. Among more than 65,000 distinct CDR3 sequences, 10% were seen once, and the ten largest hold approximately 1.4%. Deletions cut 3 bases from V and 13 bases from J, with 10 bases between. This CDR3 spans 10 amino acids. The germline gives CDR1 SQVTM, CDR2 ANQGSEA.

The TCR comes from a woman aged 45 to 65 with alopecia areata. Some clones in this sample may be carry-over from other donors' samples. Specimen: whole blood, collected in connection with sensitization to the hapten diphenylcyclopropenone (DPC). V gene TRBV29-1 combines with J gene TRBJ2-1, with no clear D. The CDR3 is CSVEITVQFF. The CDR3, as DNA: TGCAGCGTTGAGATCACAGTTCAGTTCTTC.